This entry is about one TCR beta chain. This clonotype was seen more than once but under ten times. Its antigen specificity is not known. The sample holds no much larger clone one base away, and base qualities are not on file. The sample belongs to a study of early T cells in non-severe SARS-CoV-2 infection (dated by TCRdb to the early 2020s). A note on the overall study: Because TCR sequencing relied on bulk RNA taken from unsorted whole blood, pairing of alpha and beta chains was not possible. Here is what the overall study found, with its caveats: VDJdb matching was skewed toward anti-spike CD8 responses and likely underestimated virus-specific expansions by missing private and CD4 specificities.

The study was a case-control design nested within a healthcare worker cohort in London, UK, with weekly nasopharyngeal swab PCR tests and blood sampling. Between 23 and 31 March 2020, the week of the UK lockdown, healthcare workers were enrolled and then followed up weekly for as long as 16 weeks. Library preparation used 5' RACE. The sequencing machine was a NextSeq 500. In the TCR library protocol, unique molecular identifiers were attached to individual cDNA molecules to correct for PCR bias and sequencing error. Sequencing covered both TCR alpha and beta chains, and within each sample the abundances of alpha and beta sequences were tightly co-correlated. The authors' analysis ran thus. V gene, J gene and CDR3 annotation of TCR sequences was performed with Decombinator V4. TCRs were defined as expanded if a significant change between any two time points was detected under a Poisson model with p below 0.0001. TCR abundances were normalised to the total number of TCRs sequenced per sample and were expressed as counts per million. MAIT TCRs were defined by TRAV1-2 paired with TRAJ12, TRAJ20 or TRAJ33, and iNKT TCRs by TRAV10 paired with TRAJ18. VDJdb, accessed 1 November 2021, was searched for CMV, EBV and SARS-CoV-2 annotated TCRs, with TCRs annotated for multiple antigens excluded. Using fastp trimming at Q25 and MiXCR clonotype assembly, TCRdb reanalyzed the public sequencing data and kept in-frame beta chains. All rows with the same CDR3 protein become a single entry with the most common DNA and genes. TCRdb's processing, not the authors' own work, is the source of the V and J calls. A total of tens of thousands of distinct CDR3 sequences appear in this sample, about 15% of them only once. Around 5% of the sample belongs to the ten largest clones.

The germline V and J ends show losses of 2 bases and 6 bases respectively, and no gene match explains 9 bases of the junction. CDR1 and CDR2 are drawn from the germline V gene: MNHEY, SVGEGT. Taken from cysteine to phenylalanine, the CDR3 has 16 residues. Of all the DNA, just the CDR3 is kept, 48 bases in frame from base 1. The rearrangement joined TRBV6-2 or TRBV6-3 to TRBJ2-3; TRBD2 agrees with 9 junctional bases. The sequences come from whole blood, collected at baseline. This clonotype was sampled from an adult who was a healthcare worker with PCR-confirmed SARS-CoV-2 infection or an uninfected control (not recorded which). CDR3 loop: CASSYNSGRILDTQYF. The nucleotides read TGTGCCAGCAGTTACAATAGCGGGAGAATCTTGGATACGCAGTATTTT.